One and the same sample provided the 16 T cell receptor beta chains below, sequenced in a study of blood T cell repertoires in COVID-19. The assay was immunoSEQ multiplex PCR, and TCRdb's table has in-frame clones only and misses some. The table has approximately 68,000 clones, around nine tenths seen once; the top ten hold around 13%. Source material: peripheral blood. The source of these receptors is an older woman with acute or convalescent COVID-19.

The rearrangement links TRBV7-2 to TRBJ2-3; 10 nucleotides match TRBD2. Germline V gene lookup returns CDR1 SGHTA and CDR2 FQGNSA. Germline trimming cut 4 bases from V and 9 bases from J; bases unmatched to any gene: 16. This CDR3 region has 17 residues. DNA of the CDR3: TGTGCCAGCAGCTCTCGAGGGGATAGCGGGGGGACGGCCACGCAGTATTTT. It specifies CASSSRGDSGGTATQYF.

The V call is TRBV3-1 (or the pseudogene TRBV3-2), the J call TRBJ2-7; 9 bases fit TRBD2. Germline V gene lookup returns CDR1 LGHDT and CDR2 YNNKEL (reference sequence). This CDR3 comprises 15 residues. V shed 2 bases and J 4 bases; nucleotides not matched to a gene: 6. CDR3 DNA sequence: TGTGCCAGCAGCCAATCGGCTAGCGGGGCTTACGAGCAGTACTTC. This gives the protein CASSQSASGAYEQYF.

This chain uses TRBV19 with TRBJ2-1; 9 nucleotides agree with TRBD2. Germline trimming cut 6 bases from V and 8 bases from J; bases unmatched to any gene: 14. CDR3 length: 16 amino acids. The germline V gene has CDR1 LNHDA and CDR2 SQIVND (reference sequence). CDR3 amino acids: CASSTGALAGSDEQFF. CDR3 coding DNA: TGTGCCAGTAGCACCGGGGCGCTAGCGGGGTCGGATGAGCAGTTCTTC.

The chain joins TRBV6-1 to TRBJ1-6; the D is unclear. This CDR3 comprises 15 residues. The V end was cut by 1 base, the J end by 6 bases, with 10 bases between. Germline CDR1 reads MNHNS; CDR2 reads SASEGT. The CDR3 sequence: CASSEVAGGNSPLHF. The CDR3 bases are TGTGCCAGCAGTGAAGTGGCAGGAGGTAATTCACCCCTCCACTTT.

The rearrangement uses TRBV7-2 and TRBJ2-1; 8 bases are shared with TRBD2. The J segment lost 9 bases and the V segment lost 5 bases, leaving 3 bases of the junction unmatched. Germline V CDR1 and CDR2: SGHTA, FQGNSA. The CDR3 sequence is 12 residues long. The CDR3 bases are TGTGCCAGCAGCCATACTAGCGGTGAGCAGTTCTTC. Protein sequence: CASSHTSGEQFF.

In its sample, this clone was seen once. The chain couples TRBV19 to TRBJ2-2, with 7 bases fitting TRBD2. From germline, CDR1 is LNHDA and CDR2 SQIVND (reference sequence). Trimming removed 5 bases from V and 1 base from J; junction bases left unmatched: 10. The length of the CDR3 is 17 residues. The CDR3 spells CASSGPLGGGNTGELFF. CDR3 sequence (DNA): TGTGCCAGTAGTGGCCCACTTGGGGGGGGGAACACCGGGGAGCTGTTTTTT.

The CDR3 sequence: CASSQDLDLAGGQETQYF. CDR3 sequence (DNA): TGCGCCAGCAGCCAAGATTTGGACCTAGCGGGGGGGCAAGAGACCCAGTACTTC. The chain carries TRBV4-1 and TRBJ2-5, with TRBD2 matching over 12 bases. The CDR3 runs to 18 residues. With 0 bases clipped from V and 2 bases from J, the junction kept 7 bases outside the gene matches. Looked up from germline, CDR1 is MGHRA and CDR2 is YSYEKL.

This clone has only one observation. The chain combines TRBV7-6 with TRBJ1-3; TRBD1 matches 7 bases. With V trimmed by 4 bases and J by 4 bases, 7 bases remained unmatched. The germline V gene encodes CDR1 SGHVS and CDR2 FNYEAQ. The CDR3 contains 15 residues. The CDR3 loop is CASSSTGVQGNTIYF. Written as DNA, the CDR3 is TGTGCCAGCAGCTCTACAGGGGTACAGGGAAACACCATATATTTT.

The V and J genes are TRBV7-8 and TRBJ1-3; 7 bases are shared with TRBD1. V shed 6 bases and J 0 bases; nucleotides not matched to a gene: 5. CDR3 length equals 15 residues. Germline-derived CDR1 and CDR2 are SGHVS and FQNEAQ. The CDR3 DNA reads as TGTGCCAGCAGAGCCGGGACAGCCTCTGGAAACACCATATATTTT. Translating gives CASRAGTASGNTIYF.

The chain recombines TRBV3-1 (or the pseudogene TRBV3-2) with TRBJ1-6; no definite D call. V was shortened by 6 bases and J by 7 bases, with 7 bases between the two germline ends. Germline values: CDR1 LGHDT, CDR2 YNNKEL (reference sequence). The CDR3 loop spans 12 amino acids. CDR3: CASRATNSPLHF. The CDR3 region has the DNA TGTGCCAGCAGGGCAACGAATTCACCCCTCCACTTT.

The chain is built from TRBV5-8 and TRBJ1-2; 7 bases align to TRBD1. Trimming took 0 bases from V and 4 from J; bases not matched to a gene: 9. Germline V lookup: CDR1 SGHTS, CDR2 YDEGEE. The CDR3 has 16 residues. The DNA of the CDR3 is TGTGCCAGCAGCTTGGACACAGGGGCTCCTGTCTATGGCTACACCTTC. Translated: CASSLDTGAPVYGYTF.

The chain links TRBV5-1 to TRBJ1-1, with D unclear. Germline CDR1 is SGHRS and CDR2 is YFSETQ. This CDR3 spans 16 amino acids. V gave up 0 bases and J gave up 3 bases, with 15 bases separating them. In DNA, the CDR3 is TGCGCCAGCAGCTTGGCGGGGAGCGCCGTGTACACTGAAGCTTTCTTT. This gives the protein CASSLAGSAVYTEAFF. Based on the CDR3 plus reference TRBV5-1 and TRBJ1-1, the full variable domain is KAGVTQTPRYLIKTRGQQVTLSCSPISGHRSVSWYQQTPGQGLQFLFEYFSETQRNKGNFPGRFSGRQFSNSRSEMNVSTLELGDSALYLCASSLAGSAVYTEAFFGQGTRLTVV.

This rearrangement joins TRBV19 to TRBJ2-5; 8 nucleotides agree with TRBD2. There are 15 residues in the CDR3. V was clipped by 7 bases and J by 3 bases; unmatched bases: 10. Germline lookup yields CDR1 LNHDA and CDR2 SQIVND (reference sequence). The CDR3 coding sequence is TGTGCCAGTAAGAAGGCGGGGGGTGGAAAAGAGACCCAGTACTTC. The encoded protein is CASKKAGGGKETQYF.

This chain uses TRBV28 with TRBJ2-2; D is unresolved. Trimming took off 7 bases at V and 7 bases at J, with 7 bases between the two ends. Germline V gives CDR1 MDHEN, CDR2 SYDVKM. The CDR3 is 11 amino acids. In nucleotides, the CDR3 is TGTGCCAGCATGAGAGGCGGGGAGCTGTTTTTT. Amino acids: CASMRGGELFF.

V gene TRBV13 combines with J gene TRBJ1-1, with a possible D match to TRBD1 (5 bases). The V and J ends lost 6 bases and 0 bases respectively, with 17 bases between them. The CDR3 is 16 amino acids. Per germline, CDR1 PRHDT and CDR2 FYEKMQ (reference sequence). The DNA of the CDR3 is TGTGCCAGCAGTATCCGGTGGGGCTATTTGAACACTGAAGCTTTCTTT. Amino acids: CASSIRWGYLNTEAFF.

J is TRBJ2-6 and V is TRBV15; 7 bases align to TRBD2. Germline CDR1 LNHNV, CDR2 YYDKDF (reference sequence). CDR3 length equals 14 residues. With V trimmed by 8 bases and J by 0 bases, 1 base remained unmatched. The CDR3 DNA reads TGTGCCACCGGGGACTACTCTGGGGCCAACGTCCTGACTTTC. Protein sequence: CATGDYSGANVLTF.